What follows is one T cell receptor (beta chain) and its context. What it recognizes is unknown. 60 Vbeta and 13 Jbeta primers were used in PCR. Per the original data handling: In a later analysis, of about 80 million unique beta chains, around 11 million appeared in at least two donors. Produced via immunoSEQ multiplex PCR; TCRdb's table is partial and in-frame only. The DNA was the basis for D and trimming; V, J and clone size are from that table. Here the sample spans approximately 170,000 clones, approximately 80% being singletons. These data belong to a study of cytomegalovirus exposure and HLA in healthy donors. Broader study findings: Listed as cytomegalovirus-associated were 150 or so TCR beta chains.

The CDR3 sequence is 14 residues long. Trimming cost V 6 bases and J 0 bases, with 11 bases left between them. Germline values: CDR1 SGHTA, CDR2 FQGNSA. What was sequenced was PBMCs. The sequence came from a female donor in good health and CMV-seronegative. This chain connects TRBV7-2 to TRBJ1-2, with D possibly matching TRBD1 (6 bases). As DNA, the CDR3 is TGTGCCAGCAGGCCGACAGGAACTAACTATGGCTACACCTTC. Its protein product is CASRPTGTNYGYTF.